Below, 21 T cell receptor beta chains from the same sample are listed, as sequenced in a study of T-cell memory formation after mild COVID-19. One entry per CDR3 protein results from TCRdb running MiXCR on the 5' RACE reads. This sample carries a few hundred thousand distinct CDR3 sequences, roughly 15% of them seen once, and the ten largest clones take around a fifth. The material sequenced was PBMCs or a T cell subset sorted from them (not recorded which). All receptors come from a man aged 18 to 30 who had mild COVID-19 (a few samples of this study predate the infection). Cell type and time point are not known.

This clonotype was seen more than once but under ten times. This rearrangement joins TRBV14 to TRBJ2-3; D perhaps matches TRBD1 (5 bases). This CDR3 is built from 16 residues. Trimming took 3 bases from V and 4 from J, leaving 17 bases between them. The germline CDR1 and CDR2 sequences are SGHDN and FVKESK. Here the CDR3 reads CASSHWTWPSPDTQYF. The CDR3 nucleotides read TGTGCCAGCAGCCACTGGACATGGCCGTCCCCAGATACGCAGTATTTT.

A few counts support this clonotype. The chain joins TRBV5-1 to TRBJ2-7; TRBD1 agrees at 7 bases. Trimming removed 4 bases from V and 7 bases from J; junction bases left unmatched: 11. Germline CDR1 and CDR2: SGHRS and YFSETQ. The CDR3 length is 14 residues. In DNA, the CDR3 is TGCGCCAGCAGCGCAGGGCCGACAGGGCAGGAGCAGTACGTC. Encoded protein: CASSAGPTGQEQYV.

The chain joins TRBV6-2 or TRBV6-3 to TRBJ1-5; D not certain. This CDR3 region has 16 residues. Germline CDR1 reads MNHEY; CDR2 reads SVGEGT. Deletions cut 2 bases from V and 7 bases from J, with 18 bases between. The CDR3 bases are TGTGCCAGCAGTTACCGTAGGGAATGGCCGCGGCAGCCCCAGCATTTT. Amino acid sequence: CASSYRREWPRQPQHF.

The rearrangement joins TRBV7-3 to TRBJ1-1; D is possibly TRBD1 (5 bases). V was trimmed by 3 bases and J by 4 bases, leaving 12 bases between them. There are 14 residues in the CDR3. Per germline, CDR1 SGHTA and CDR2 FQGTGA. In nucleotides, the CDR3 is TGTGCCAGCAGCTTCACCCCAGGGTTCACTGAAGCTTTCTTT. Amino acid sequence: CASSFTPGFTEAFF.

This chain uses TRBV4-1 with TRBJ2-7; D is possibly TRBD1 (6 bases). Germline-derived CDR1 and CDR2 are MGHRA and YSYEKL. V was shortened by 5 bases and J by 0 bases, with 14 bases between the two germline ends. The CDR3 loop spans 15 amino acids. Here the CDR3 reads CASSVYPGVSYEQYV. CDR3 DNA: TGCGCCAGCAGCGTATACCCAGGGGTCTCCTACGAGCAGTACGTC.

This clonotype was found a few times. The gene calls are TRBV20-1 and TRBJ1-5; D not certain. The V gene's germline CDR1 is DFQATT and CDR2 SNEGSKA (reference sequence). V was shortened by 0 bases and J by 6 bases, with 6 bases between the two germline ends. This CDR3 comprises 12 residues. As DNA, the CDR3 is TGCAGTGCTAGAGATCGAGGTCAGCCCCAGCATTTT. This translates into CSARDRGQPQHF.

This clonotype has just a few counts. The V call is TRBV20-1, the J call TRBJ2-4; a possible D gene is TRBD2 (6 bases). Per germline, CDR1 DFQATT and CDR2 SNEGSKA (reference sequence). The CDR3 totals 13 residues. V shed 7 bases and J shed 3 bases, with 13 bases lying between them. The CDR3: CSGGVDSKNIQYF. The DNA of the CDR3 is TGCAGTGGGGGGGTAGACAGCAAAAACATTCAGTACTTC.

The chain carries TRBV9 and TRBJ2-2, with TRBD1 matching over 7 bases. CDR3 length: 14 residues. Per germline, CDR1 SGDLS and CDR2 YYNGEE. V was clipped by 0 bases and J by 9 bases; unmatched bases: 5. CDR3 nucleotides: TGTGCCAGCAGCGTAGCTCTGACAGGGCGGGAGCTGTTTTTT. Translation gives CASSVALTGRELFF.

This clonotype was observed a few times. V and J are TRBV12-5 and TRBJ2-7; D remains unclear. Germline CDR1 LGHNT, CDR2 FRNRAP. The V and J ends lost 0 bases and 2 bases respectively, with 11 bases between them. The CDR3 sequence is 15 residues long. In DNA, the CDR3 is TGTGCTAGTGGTTTGGTGGCAGGCAGAACCTACGAGCAGTACTTC. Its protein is CASGLVAGRTYEQYF.

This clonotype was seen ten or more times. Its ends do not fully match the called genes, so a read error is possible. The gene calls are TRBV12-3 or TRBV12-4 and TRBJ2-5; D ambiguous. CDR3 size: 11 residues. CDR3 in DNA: TGCGCCAGCAGCTTGGTAGAGACCCAGTACTTC. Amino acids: CASSLVETQYF.

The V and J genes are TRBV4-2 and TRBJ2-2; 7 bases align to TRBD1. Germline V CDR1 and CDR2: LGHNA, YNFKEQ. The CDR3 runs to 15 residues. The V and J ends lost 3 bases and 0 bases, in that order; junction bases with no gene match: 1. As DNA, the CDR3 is TGTGCCAGCAGCCAGGGACAGCCGAACACCGGGGAGCTGTTTTTT. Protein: CASSQGQPNTGELFF.

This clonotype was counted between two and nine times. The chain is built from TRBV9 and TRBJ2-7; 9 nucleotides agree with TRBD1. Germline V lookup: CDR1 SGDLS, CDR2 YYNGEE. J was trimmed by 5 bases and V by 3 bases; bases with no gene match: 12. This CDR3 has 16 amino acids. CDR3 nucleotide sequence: TGTGCCAGCAGCGCCACGCGGACAGGGGCTGGGGACGAGCAGTACTTC. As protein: CASSATRTGAGDEQYF.

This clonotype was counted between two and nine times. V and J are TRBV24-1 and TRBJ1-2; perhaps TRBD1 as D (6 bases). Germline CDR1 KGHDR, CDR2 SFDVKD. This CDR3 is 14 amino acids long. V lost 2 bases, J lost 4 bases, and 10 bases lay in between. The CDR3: CATSDYRTAYGYTF. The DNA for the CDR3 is TGTGCCACCAGTGATTACCGGACAGCCTATGGCTACACCTTC.

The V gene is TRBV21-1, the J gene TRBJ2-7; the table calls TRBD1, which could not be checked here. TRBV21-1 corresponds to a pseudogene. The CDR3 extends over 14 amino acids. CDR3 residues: CASSVQGVSYEQYF. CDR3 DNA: TGTGCCAGCAGCGTACAGGGGGTCTCCTACGAGCAGTACTTC.

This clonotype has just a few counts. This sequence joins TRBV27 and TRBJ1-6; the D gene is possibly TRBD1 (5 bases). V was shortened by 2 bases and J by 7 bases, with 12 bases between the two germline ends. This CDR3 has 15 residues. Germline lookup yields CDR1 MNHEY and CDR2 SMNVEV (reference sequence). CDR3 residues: CASSLIGTGNSPLHF. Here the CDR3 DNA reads TGTGCCAGCAGTTTAATCGGGACGGGAAATTCACCCCTCCACTTT.

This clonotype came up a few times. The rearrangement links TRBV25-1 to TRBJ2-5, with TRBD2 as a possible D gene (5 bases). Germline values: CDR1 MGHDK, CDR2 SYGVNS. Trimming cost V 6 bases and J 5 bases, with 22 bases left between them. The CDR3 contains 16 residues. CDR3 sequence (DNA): TGTGCCAGCAGGGAAGGAGTCTCGAGGGTAGGGGAGACCCAGTACTTC. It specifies CASREGVSRVGETQYF.

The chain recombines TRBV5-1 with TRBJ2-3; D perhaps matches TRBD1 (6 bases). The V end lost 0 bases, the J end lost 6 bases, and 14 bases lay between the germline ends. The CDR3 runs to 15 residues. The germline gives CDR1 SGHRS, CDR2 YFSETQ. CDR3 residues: CASSLALGAVDTQYF. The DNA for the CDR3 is TGCGCCAGCAGCTTGGCCCTGGGGGCGGTGGATACGCAGTATTTT.

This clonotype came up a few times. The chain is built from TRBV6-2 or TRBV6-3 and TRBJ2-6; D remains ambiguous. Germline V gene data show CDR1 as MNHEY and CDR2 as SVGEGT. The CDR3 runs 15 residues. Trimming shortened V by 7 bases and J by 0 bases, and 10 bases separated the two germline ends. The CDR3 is CASNEESSGANVLTF. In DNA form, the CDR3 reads TGTGCCAGCAATGAAGAGTCCTCTGGGGCCAACGTCCTGACTTTC.

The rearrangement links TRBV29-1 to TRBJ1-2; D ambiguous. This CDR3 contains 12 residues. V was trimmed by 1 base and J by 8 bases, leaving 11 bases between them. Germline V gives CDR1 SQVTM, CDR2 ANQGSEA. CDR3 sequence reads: CSVEGLGGGYTF. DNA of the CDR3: TGCAGCGTTGAAGGGTTAGGAGGAGGCTACACCTTC. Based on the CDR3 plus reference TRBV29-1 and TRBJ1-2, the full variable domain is SAVISQKPSRDICQRGTSLTIQCQVDSQVTMMFWYRQQPGQSLTLIATANQGSEATYESGFVIDKFPISRPNLTFSTLTVSNMSPEDSSIYLCSVEGLGGGYTFGSGTRLTVV.

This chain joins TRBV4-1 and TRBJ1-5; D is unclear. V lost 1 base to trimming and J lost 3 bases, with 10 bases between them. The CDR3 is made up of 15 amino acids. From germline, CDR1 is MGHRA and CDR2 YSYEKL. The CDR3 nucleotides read TGCGCCAGCAGCCAAGGGCGTCAGACCAATCAGCCCCAGCATTTT. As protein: CASSQGRQTNQPQHF.

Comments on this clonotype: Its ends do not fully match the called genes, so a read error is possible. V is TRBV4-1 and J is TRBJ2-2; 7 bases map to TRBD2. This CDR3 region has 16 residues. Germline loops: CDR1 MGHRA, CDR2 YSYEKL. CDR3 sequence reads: CARSPPQRGRAGELFF. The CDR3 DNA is TGCGCCAGAAGCCCTCCCCAGCGGGGAAGGGCCGGGGAGCTGTTTTTT.